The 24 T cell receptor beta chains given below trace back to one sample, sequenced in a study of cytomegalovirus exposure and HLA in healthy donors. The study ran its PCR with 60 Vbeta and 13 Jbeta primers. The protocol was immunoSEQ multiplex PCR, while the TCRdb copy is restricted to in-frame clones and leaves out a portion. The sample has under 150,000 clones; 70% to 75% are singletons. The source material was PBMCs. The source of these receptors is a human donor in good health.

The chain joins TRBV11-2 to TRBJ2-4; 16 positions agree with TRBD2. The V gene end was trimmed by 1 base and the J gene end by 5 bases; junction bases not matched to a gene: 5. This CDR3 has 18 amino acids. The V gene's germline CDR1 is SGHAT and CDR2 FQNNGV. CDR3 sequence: CASSLVGTSGGAQNIQYF. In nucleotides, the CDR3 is TGTGCCAGCAGCTTAGTAGGGACTAGCGGGGGGGCTCAAAACATTCAGTACTTC. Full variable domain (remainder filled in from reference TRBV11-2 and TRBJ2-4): EAGVAQSPRYKIIEKRQSVAFWCNPISGHATLYWYQQILGQGPKLLIQFQNNGVVDDSQLPKDRFSAERLKGVDSTLKIQPAKLEDSAVYLCASSLVGTSGGAQNIQYFGAGTRLSVL.

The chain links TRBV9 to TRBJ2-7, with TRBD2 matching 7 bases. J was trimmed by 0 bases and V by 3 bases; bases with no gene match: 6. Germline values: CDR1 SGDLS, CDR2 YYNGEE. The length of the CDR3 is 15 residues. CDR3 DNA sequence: TGTGCCAGCAGCGGGTCAGCGGGGCACTCCTACGAGCAGTACTTC. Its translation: CASSGSAGHSYEQYF.

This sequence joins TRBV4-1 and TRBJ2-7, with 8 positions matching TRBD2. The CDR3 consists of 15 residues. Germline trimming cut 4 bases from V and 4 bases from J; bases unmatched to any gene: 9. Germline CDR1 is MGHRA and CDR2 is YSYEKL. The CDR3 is CASSLPGTSLYEQYF. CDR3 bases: TGCGCCAGCAGCCTTCCGGGGACTAGTCTGTACGAGCAGTACTTC.

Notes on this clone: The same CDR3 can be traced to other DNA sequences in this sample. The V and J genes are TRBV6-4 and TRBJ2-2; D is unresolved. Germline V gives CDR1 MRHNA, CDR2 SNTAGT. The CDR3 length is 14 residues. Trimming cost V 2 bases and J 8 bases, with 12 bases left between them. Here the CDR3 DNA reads TGTGCCAGCAGTGACGACTTATTCGCTGGGGAGCTGTTTTTT. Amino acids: CASSDDLFAGELFF.

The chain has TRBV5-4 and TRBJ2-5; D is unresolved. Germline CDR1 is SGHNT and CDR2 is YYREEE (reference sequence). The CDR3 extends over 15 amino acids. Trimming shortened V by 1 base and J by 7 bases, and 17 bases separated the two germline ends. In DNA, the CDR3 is TGTGCCAGCAGCTTGTATCTTAGGCGGCCCCCGACCCAGTACTTC. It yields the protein CASSLYLRRPPTQYF.

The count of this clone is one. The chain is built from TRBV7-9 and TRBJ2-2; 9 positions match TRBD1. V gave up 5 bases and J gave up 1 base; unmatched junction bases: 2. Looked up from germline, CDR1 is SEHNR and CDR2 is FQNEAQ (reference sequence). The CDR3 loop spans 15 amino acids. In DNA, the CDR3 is TGTGCCAGCAGCCGACAGGGGGAGAACACCGGGGAGCTGTTTTTT. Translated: CASSRQGENTGELFF.

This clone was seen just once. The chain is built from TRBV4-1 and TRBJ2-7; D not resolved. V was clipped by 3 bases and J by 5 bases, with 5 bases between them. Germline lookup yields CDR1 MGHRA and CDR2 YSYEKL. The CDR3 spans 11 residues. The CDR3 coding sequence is TGCGCCAGCAGCCATAGCCACGAGCAGTACTTC. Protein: CASSHSHEQYF.

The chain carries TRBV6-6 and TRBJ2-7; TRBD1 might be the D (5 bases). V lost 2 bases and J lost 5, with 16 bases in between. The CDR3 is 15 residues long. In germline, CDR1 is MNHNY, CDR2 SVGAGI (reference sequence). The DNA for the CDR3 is TGTGCCAGCAGTTACGATGACAGAAGAGTTCACGAGCAGTACTTC. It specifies CASSYDDRRVHEQYF.

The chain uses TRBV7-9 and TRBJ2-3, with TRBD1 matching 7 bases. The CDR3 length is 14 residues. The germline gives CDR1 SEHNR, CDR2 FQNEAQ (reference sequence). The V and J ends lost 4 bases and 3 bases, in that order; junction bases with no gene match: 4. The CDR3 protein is CASSSEQGTDTQYF. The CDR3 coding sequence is TGTGCCAGCAGCTCTGAACAGGGGACAGATACGCAGTATTTT.

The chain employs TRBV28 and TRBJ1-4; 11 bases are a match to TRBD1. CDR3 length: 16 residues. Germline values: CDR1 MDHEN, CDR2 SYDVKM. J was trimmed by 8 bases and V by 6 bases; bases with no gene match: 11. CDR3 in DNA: TGTGCCAGCAGCAACACAGCGGGACAGGGGGGCGAAAAACTGTTTTTT. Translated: CASSNTAGQGGEKLFF.

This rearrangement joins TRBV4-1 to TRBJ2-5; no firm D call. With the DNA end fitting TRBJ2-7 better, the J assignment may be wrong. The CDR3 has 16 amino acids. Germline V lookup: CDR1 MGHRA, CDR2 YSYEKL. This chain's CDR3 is CASSQDITRPTYEQYF. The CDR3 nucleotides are TGCGCCAGCAGCCAAGACATTACCAGGCCTACCTACGAGCAGTACTTC.

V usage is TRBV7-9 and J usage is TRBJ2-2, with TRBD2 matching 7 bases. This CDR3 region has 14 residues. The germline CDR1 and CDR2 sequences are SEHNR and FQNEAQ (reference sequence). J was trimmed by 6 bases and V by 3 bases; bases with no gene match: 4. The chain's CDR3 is CASSLGGVSGELFF. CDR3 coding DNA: TGTGCCAGCAGCTTGGGAGGGGTGTCCGGGGAGCTGTTTTTT. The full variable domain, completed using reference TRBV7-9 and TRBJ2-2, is DTGVSQNPRHKITKRGQNVTFRCDPISEHNRLYWYRQTLGQGPEFLTYFQNEAQLEKSRLLSDRFSAERPKGSFSTLEIQRTEQGDSAMYLCASSLGGVSGELFFGEGSRLTVL.

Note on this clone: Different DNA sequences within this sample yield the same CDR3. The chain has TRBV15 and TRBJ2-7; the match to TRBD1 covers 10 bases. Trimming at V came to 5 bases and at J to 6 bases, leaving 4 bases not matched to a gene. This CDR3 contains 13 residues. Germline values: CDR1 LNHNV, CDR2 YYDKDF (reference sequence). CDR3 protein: CATSRDRGREQYF. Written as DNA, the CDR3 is TGTGCCACCAGCCGGGACAGGGGCCGCGAGCAGTACTTC.

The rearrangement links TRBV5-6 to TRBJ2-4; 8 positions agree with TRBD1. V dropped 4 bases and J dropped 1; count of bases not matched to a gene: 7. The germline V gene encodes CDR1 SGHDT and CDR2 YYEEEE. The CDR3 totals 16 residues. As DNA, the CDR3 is TGTGCCAGCAGCGCGACAGGGGTTTTGGCCAAAAACATTCAGTACTTC. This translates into CASSATGVLAKNIQYF.

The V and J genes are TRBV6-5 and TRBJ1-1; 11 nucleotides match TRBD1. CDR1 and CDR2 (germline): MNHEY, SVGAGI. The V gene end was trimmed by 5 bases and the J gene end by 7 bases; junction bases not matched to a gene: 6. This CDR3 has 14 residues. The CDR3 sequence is CASSMDRGRSEAFF. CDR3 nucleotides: TGTGCCAGCAGTATGGACAGGGGGCGAAGTGAAGCTTTCTTT.

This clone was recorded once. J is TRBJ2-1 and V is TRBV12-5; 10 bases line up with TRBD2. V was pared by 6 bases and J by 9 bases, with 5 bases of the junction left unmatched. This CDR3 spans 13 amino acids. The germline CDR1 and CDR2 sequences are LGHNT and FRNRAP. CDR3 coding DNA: TGTGCTAGTGGGACTAGCGGGTCGTGTGAGCAGTTCTTC. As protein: CASGTSGSCEQFF.

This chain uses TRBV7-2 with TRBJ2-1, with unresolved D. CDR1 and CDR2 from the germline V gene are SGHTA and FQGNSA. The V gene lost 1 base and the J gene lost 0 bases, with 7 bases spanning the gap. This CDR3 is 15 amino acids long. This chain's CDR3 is CASSLVMSSYNEQFF. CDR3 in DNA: TGTGCCAGCAGCTTAGTCATGAGCTCCTACAATGAGCAGTTCTTC.

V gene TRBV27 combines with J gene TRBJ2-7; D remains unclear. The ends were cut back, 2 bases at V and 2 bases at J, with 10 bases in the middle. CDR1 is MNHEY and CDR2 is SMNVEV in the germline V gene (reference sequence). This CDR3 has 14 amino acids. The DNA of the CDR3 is TGTGCCAGCAGTTTAGGTGACACCACCTACGAGCAGTACTTC. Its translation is CASSLGDTTYEQYF.

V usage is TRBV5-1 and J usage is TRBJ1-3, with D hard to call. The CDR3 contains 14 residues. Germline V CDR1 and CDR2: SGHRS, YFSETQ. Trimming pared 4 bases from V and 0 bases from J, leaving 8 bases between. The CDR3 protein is CASSRESSGNTIYF. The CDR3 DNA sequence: TGCGCCAGCAGCCGGGAAAGCTCTGGAAACACCATATATTTT.

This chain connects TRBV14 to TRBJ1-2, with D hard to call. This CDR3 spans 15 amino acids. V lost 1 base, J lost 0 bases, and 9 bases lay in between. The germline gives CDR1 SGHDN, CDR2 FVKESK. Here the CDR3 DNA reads TGTGCCAGCAGCCAAGTACCGGGAACTAACTATGGCTACACCTTC. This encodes CASSQVPGTNYGYTF.

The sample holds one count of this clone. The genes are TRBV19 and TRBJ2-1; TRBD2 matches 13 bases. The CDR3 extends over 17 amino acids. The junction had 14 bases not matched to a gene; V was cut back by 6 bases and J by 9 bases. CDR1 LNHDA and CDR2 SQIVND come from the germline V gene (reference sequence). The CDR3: CASRDPQLAGGPFEQFF. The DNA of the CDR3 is TGTGCCAGTAGAGACCCCCAACTAGCGGGAGGGCCTTTTGAGCAGTTCTTC.

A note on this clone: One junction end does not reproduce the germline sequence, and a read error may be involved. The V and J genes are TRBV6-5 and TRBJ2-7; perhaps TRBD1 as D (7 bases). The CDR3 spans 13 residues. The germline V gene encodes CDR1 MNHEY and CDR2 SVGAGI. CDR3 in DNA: TGTGCCAGCAGTTACAGGGCCAGGGGGGAGACAAACTTC. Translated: CASSYRARGETNF.

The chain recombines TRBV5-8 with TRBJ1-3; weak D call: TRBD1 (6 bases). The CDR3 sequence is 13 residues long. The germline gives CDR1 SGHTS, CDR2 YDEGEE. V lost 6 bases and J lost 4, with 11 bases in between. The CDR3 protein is CASKRTVGNTIYF. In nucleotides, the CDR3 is TGTGCCAGCAAAAGGACAGTCGGAAACACCATATATTTT.

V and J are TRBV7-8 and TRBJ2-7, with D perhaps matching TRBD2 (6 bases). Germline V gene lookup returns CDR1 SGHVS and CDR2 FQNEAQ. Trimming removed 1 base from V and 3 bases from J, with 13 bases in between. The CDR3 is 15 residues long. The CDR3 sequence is CASSLVAGPRYEQYF. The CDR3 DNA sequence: TGTGCCAGCAGCTTAGTCGCGGGACCCCGCTACGAGCAGTACTTC.